This T cell receptor (beta chain) was recovered during a study of T cells in Graves' hyperthyroidism and ophthalmopathy. The germline V and J ends were trimmed by 6 bases and 5 bases, with 19 bases remaining between them. Per the germline V gene, CDR1 is MNHEY and CDR2 is SMNVEV (reference sequence). The CDR3 totals 16 residues. A roughly 10 ml volume of fresh peripheral blood provided the PBMCs. This clonotype was picked up a small number of times. Authors of the study amplified TCR beta CDR3 regions from RNA transcripts. In the first-round RT-PCR of the TCR CDR3, the HTBI primer set was used. Each CDR3 protein is one row after TCRdb ran MiXCR on the multiplex PCR reads. The sample lists 200,000 to 250,000 distinct CDR3 sequences, about 17% seen once, with more than 50% in the top ten.

The rearrangement links TRBV27 to TRBJ1-4; D is ambiguous. This TCR was recovered from a woman between 50 and 59 years old with Graves' hyperthyroidism. The sample comprised blood. Here the CDR3 reads CASSRFPGSLNEKLFF. The DNA of the CDR3 is TGTGCCAGCAGCCGATTTCCCGGGAGCTTAAATGAAAAACTGTTTTTT.